The TCR beta chain under discussion was sequenced for a study of response to subunit inactivated influenza vaccine (dated by TCRdb to the late 2010s). About the full investigation: The study used deep quantitative T cell receptor repertoire profiling to track responses to a trivalent subunit inactivated influenza vaccine.

Beyond this particular receptor, the publication reports: According to the authors, only a limited number of new T cells may be recruited by each seasonal influenza vaccination.

V loses 5 bases, J loses 4 bases, and the germline ends lie 9 bases apart. The CDR3, from cysteine to phenylalanine, totals 12 residues. The only DNA kept is the CDR3, 36 bases in frame from the first base. CDR1 is given as LNHNV and CDR2 as YYDKDF, both from the germline V gene (reference sequence). This clonotype was counted a few times. Its binding antigen is unknown. Base qualities are not recorded, but no much larger clone differs from it by a single base. Library construction relied on RT-PCR. Data came from an Illumina HiSeq 2500. TCRdb redid the processing of the public reads, applying fastp at Q25 and MiXCR, and retained in-frame beta chains. Rows merge per CDR3 protein into single entries with the most common DNA and genes. In all, the sample holds a few hundred thousand distinct CDR3 sequences, and less than 15% of those were seen once. Of the sample, 11% is held by the ten largest clones.

Sequencing was performed on PBMCs from blood, taken 11 to 12 days after vaccination. The chain joins TRBV15 to TRBJ2-7; the D gene remains uncertain. The source of this sequence is a man aged 45-65 years who received an inactivated influenza vaccine. Donor details come from another sample of the same person, matched by shared clones. The DNA sequence reads TGTGCCACCAGCGACGGACCGTACGAGCAGTACTTC. The encoded protein is CATSDGPYEQYF.